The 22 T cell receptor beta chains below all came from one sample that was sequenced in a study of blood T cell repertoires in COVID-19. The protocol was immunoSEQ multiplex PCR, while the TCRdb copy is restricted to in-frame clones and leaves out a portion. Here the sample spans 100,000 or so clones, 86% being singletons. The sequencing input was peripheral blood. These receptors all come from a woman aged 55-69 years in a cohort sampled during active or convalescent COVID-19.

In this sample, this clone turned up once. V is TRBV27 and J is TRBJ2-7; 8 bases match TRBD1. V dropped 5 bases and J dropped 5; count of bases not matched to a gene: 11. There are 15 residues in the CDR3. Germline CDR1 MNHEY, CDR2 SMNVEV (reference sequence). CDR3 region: CASSPYLQGANEQYF. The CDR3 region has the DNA TGTGCCAGCAGTCCATACCTCCAGGGGGCAAACGAGCAGTACTTC.

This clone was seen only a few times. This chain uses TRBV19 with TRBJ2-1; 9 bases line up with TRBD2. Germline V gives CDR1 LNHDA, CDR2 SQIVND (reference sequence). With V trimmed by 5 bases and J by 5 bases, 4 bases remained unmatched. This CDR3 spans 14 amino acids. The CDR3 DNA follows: TGTGCCAGTAGTTGGGCTAGCGGGGACAATGAGCAGTTCTTC. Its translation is CASSWASGDNEQFF.

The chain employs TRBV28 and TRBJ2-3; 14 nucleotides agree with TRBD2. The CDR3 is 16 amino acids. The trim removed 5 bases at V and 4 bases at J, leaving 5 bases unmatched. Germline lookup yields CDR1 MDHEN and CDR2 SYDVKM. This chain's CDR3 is CASSPLGLAGADTQYF. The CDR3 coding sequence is TGTGCCAGCAGTCCACTGGGACTAGCGGGAGCAGATACGCAGTATTTT.

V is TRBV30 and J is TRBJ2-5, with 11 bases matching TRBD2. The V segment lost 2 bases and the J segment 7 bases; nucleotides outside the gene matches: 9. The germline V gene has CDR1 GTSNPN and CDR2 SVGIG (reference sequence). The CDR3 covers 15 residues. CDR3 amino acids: CAWSRGLAGGSTQYF. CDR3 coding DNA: TGTGCCTGGAGTAGGGGCCTAGCGGGGGGATCGACCCAGTACTTC.

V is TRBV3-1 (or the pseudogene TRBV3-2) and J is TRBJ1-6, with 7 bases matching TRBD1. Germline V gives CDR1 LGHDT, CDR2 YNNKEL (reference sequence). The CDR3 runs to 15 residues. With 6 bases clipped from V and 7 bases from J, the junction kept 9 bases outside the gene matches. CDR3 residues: CASSHRTGRNSPLHF. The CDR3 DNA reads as TGTGCCAGCAGTCACCGGACAGGACGCAATTCACCCCTCCACTTT.

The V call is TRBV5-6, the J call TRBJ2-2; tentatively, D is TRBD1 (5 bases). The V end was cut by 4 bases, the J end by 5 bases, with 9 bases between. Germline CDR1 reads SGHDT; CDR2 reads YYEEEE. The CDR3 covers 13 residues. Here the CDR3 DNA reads TGTGCCAGCAGCATCCCAGGGACCGGGGAGCTGTTTTTT. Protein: CASSIPGTGELFF.

The DNA for the CDR3 is TGTGCCAGCGGATTCCCCGGGACAGCGGACAATGAGCAGTTCTTC. Amino acid sequence: CASGFPGTADNEQFF. The chain links TRBV28 to TRBJ2-1, with TRBD1 identical over 7 bases. The CDR3 runs 15 residues. Trimming removed 8 bases from V and 5 bases from J; junction bases left unmatched: 12. Germline CDR1 and CDR2: MDHEN and SYDVKM.

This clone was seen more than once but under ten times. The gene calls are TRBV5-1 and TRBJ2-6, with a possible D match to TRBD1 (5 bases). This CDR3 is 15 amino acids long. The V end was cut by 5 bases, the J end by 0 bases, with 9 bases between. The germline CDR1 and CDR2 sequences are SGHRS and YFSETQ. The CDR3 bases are TGCGCCAGCAGTCCCGACAGCTCTGGGGCCAACGTCCTGACTTTC. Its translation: CASSPDSSGANVLTF. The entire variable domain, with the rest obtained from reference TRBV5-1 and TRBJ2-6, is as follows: KAGVTQTPRYLIKTRGQQVTLSCSPISGHRSVSWYQQTPGQGLQFLFEYFSETQRNKGNFPGRFSGRQFSNSRSEMNVSTLELGDSALYLCASSPDSSGANVLTFGAGSRLTVL.

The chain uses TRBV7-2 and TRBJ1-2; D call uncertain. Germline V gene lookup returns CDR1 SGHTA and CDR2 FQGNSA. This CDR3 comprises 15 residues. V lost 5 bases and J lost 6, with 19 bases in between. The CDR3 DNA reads TGTGCCAGCAGCCCGTCGACCGCTAGATCGGATGGCTACACCTTC. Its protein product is CASSPSTARSDGYTF.

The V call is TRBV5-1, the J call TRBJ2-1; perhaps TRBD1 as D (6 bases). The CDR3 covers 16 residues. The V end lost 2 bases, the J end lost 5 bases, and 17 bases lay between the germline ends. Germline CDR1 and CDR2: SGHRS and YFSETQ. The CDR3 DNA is TGCGCCAGCAGCTTTACTGCGTCAGGGGTACACAATGAGCAGTTCTTC. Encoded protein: CASSFTASGVHNEQFF.

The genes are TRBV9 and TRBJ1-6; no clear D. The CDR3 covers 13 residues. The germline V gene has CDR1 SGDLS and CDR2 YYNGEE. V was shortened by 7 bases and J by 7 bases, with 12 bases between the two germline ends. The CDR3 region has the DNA TGTGCCAGCTCGGGTCATGGGAATTCACCCCTCCACTTT. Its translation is CASSGHGNSPLHF.

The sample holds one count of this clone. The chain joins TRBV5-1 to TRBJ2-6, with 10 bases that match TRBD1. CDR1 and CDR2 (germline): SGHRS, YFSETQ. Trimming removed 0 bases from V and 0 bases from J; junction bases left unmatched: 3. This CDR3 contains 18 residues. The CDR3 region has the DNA TGCGCCAGCAGCTTGGCCGGGGACAGGGGCTCTGGGGCCAACGTCCTGACTTTC. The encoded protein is CASSLAGDRGSGANVLTF. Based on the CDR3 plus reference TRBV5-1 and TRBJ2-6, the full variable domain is KAGVTQTPRYLIKTRGQQVTLSCSPISGHRSVSWYQQTPGQGLQFLFEYFSETQRNKGNFPGRFSGRQFSNSRSEMNVSTLELGDSALYLCASSLAGDRGSGANVLTFGAGSRLTVL.

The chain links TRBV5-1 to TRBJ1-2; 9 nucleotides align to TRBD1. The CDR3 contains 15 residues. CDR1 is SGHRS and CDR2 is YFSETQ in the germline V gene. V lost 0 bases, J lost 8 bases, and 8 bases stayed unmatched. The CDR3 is CASSLEQQGASGYTF. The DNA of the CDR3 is TGCGCCAGCAGCTTGGAACAACAGGGGGCGAGCGGCTACACCTTC. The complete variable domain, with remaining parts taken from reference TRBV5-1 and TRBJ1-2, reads KAGVTQTPRYLIKTRGQQVTLSCSPISGHRSVSWYQQTPGQGLQFLFEYFSETQRNKGNFPGRFSGRQFSNSRSEMNVSTLELGDSALYLCASSLEQQGASGYTFGSGTRLTVV.

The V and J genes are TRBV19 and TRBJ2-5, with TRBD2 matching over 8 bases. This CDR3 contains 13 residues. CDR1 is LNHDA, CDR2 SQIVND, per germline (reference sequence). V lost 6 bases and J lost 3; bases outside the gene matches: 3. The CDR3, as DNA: TGTGCCAGTAGGATCGGGGGGGAAGAGACCCAGTACTTC. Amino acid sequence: CASRIGGEETQYF.

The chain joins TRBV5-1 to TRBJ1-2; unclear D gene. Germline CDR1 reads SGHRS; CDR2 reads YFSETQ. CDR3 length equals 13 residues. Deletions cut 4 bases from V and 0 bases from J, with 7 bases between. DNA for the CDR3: TGCGCCAGCAGCCCGGGAGCTAACTATGGCTACACCTTC. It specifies CASSPGANYGYTF. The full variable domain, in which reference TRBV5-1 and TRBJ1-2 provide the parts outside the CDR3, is KAGVTQTPRYLIKTRGQQVTLSCSPISGHRSVSWYQQTPGQGLQFLFEYFSETQRNKGNFPGRFSGRQFSNSRSEMNVSTLELGDSALYLCASSPGANYGYTFGSGTRLTVV.

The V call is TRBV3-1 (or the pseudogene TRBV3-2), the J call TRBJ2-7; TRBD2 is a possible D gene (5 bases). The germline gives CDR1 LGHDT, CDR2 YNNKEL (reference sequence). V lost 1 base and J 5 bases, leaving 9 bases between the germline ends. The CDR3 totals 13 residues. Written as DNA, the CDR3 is TGTGCCAGCAGCCAAGGGAGCGGCCACGAGCAGTACTTC. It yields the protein CASSQGSGHEQYF.

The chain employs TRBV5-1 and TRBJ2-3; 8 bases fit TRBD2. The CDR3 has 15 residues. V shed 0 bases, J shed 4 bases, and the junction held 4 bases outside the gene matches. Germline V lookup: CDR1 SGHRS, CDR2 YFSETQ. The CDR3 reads CASSLGTGGSDTQYF. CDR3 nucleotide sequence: TGCGCCAGCAGCTTGGGGACGGGAGGGTCAGATACGCAGTATTTT.

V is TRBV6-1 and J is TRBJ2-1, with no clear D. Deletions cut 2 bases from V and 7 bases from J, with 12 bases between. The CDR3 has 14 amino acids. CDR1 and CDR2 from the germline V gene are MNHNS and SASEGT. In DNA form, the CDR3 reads TGTGCCAGCAGTGAATCTCCCCAGGCTAATGAGCAGTTCTTC. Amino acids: CASSESPQANEQFF.

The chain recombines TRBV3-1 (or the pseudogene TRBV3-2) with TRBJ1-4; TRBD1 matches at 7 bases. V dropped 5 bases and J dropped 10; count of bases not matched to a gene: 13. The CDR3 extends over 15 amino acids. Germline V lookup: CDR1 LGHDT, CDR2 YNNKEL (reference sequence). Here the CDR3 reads CASSKGETGRGKLFF. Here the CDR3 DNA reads TGTGCCAGCAGCAAGGGAGAGACAGGGCGGGGAAAACTGTTTTTT.

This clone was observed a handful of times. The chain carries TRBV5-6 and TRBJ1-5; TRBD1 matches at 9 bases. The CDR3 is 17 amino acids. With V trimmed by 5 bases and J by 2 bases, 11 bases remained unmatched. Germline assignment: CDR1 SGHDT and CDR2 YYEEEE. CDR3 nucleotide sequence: TGTGCCAGCAGAACCCGGGACAGGGAGGAGGGCAATCAGCCCCAGCATTTT. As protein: CASRTRDREEGNQPQHF. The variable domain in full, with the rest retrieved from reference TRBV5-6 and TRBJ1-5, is DAGVTQSPTHLIKTRGQQVTLRCSPKSGHDTVSWYQQALGQGPQFIFQYYEEEERQRGNFPDRFSGHQFPNYSSELNVNALLLGDSALYLCASRTRDREEGNQPQHFGDGTRLSIL.

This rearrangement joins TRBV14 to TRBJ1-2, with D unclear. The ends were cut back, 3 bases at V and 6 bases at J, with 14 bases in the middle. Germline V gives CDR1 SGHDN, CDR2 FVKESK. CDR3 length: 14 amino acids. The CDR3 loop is CASSHPRRVDGYTF. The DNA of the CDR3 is TGTGCCAGCAGCCACCCCCGGAGGGTGGATGGCTACACCTTC.

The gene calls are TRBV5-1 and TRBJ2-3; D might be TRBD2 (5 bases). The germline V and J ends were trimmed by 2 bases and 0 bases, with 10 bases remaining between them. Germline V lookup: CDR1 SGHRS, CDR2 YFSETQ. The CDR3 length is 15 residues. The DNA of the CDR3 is TGCGCCAGCAGCTTTTCCGGGGTTAGCACAGATACGCAGTATTTT. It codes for CASSFSGVSTDTQYF.